Below, one TCR beta chain is given with its context. This entry is derived from a study of blood T cell repertoires in COVID-19. Study background: From the United States, Italy and Spain came samples of acute and convalescent COVID-19.

TCRdb's table, derived via immunoSEQ multiplex PCR, lists solely in-frame clones and lacks some. This sample has 140,000 to 150,000 clones, with 81% found just once. Germline V gene sequence: CDR1 SGHKS, CDR2 YYEKEE (reference sequence). CDR3 length equals 15 residues. The V end was cut by 1 base, the J end by 5 bases, with 14 bases between. The sequenced material came from peripheral blood. The sequence derives from a human donor in a cohort sampled during active COVID-19. The chain combines TRBV5-5 with TRBJ2-3, with TRBD2 as a possible D gene (5 bases). CDR3 amino acids: CASSLHTRWGDTQYF. The CDR3 region has the DNA TGTGCCAGCAGCTTGCATACTAGGTGGGGAGATACGCAGTATTTT.